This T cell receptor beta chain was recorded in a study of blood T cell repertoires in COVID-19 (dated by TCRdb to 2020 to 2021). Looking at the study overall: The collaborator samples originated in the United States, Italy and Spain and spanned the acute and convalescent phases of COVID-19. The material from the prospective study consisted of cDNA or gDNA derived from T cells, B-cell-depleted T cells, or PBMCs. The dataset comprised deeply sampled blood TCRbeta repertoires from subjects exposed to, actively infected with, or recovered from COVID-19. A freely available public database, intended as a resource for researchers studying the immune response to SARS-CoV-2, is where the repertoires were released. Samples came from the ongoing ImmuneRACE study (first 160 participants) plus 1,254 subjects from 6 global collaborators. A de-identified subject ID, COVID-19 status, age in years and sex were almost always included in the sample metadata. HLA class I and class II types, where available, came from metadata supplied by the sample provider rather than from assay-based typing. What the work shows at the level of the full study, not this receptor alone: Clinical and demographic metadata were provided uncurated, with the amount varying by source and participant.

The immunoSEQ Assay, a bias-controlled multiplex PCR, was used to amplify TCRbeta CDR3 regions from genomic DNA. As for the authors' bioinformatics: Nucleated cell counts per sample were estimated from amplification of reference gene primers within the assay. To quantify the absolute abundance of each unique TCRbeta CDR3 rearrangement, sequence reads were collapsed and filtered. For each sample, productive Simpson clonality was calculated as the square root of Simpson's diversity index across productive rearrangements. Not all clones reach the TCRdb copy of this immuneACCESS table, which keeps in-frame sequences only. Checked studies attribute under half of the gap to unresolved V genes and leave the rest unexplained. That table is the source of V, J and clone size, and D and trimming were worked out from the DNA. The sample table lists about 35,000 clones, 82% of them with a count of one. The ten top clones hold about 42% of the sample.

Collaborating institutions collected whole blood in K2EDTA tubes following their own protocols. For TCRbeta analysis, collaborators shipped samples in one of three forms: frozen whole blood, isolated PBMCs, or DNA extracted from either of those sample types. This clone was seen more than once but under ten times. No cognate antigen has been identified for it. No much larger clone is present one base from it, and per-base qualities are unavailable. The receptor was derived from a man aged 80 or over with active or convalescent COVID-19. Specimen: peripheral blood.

The DNA sequence follows: TGTGCCAGCAGTTTCCCTCTGAGCGAAAGCACAGATACGCAGTATTTT. Translated, it reads CASSFPLSESTDTQYF. The chain links TRBV28 with TRBJ2-3, with the D gene not confidently named. CDR1 and CDR2, per the germline V gene, are MDHEN and SYDVKM. Taken from cysteine to phenylalanine, the CDR3 has 16 residues. The entry retains the CDR3 DNA only, 48 bases that are in frame from base 1. V and J are truncated by 3 bases and 0 bases respectively, leaving an intervening sequence of 13 bases.